These T cell receptor beta chains were read from a single sample in a study of T cell responses to AZD1222 COVID-19 vaccine. Sequencing was performed with immunoSEQ multiplex PCR; in TCRdb, only in-frame clones are kept and a portion is missing. Among more than 110,000 clones listed, 70% to 90% were seen once. This specimen was peripheral blood, taken on day 0 of AZD1222 vaccination. The source is an adult in good health. The CDR3 runs from the conserved cysteine through the conserved F or W. The D gene is left open where the match is weak. The size of a clone is reported for some rows only, either as once, few or many, or as a class for expanded clones.

v_call	d_call	clone_size	j_call	cdr3_nt	cdr3_aa
TRBV5-4	-	once	TRBJ2-1	TGTGCCAGCAGCTTGGGGGCGGGGTCCTACAATGAGCAGTTCTTC	CASSLGAGSYNEQFF
TRBV5-4	-	-	TRBJ2-3	TGTGCCAGCAGCAGCGGGCTGCGGGCGGCGACAGATACGCAGTATTTT	CASSSGLRAATDTQYF
TRBV6-5	-	-	TRBJ2-7	TGTGCCCTGGGGAAGGGGGGATACGAGCAGTACTTC	CALGKGGYEQYF
TRBV7-9	TRBD2	-	TRBJ2-1	TGTGCCAGCAGCGGGGGACTAGCGGGACCATACAATGAGCAGTTCTTC	CASSGGLAGPYNEQFF
TRBV7-9	-	-	TRBJ1-5	TGTGCCAGCAGCTTAGACAGGGTGTCCCAGCATTTT	CASSLDRVSQHF
TRBV7-8	TRBD2	-	TRBJ2-1	TGTGCCAGCAGCTTAGGGTCTAGCGGGAGGGCCTACAATGAGCAGTTCTTC	CASSLGSSGRAYNEQFF
TRBV7-2	-	few	TRBJ2-1	TGTGCCAGCAGCACCTCGCCCGGTAATGAGCAGTTCTTC	CASSTSPGNEQFF
TRBV6-2/TRBV6-3	TRBD2	-	TRBJ2-7	TGTGCCAGCAGTGAGGCTAGCGGGAGTTGTAAGTTC	CASSEASGSCKF
TRBV19	-	-	TRBJ1-5	TGTGCCAGTACCCCGTGGGCAGGTCAGCCCCAGCATTTT	CASTPWAGQPQHF
TRBV11-2	-	once	TRBJ2-7	TGTGCCAGCAGCTTAACCACAACCAAAGGCCCCTACGAGCAGTACTTC	CASSLTTTKGPYEQYF
TRBV6-5	-	-	TRBJ1-2	TGTGCCAGCAAGACAGGAGTTTCCAACTATGGCTACACCTTC	CASKTGVSNYGYTF
TRBV9	-	-	TRBJ2-5	TGTGCCAGCAGCGCTTCCAGTTACCCGGAGGCCCAGTACTTC	CASSASSYPEAQYF
TRBV7-9	-	once	TRBJ2-1	TGTGCCAGCAGCTTAGGCGCACTAGAGCAGTTCTTC	CASSLGALEQFF
TRBV9	TRBD2	-	TRBJ2-3	TGTGCCAGCAGCTCATTAGCGGGAATGTCCACAGATACGCAGTATTTT	CASSSLAGMSTDTQYF
TRBV6-5	TRBD2	once	TRBJ2-3	TGTGCCAGCAGTTACAAGGCGGGAGGTTCCACAGATACGCAGTATTTT	CASSYKAGGSTDTQYF
TRBV2	-	once	TRBJ1-4	TGTGCCAGCCGTCCGGAAACGGGAGAAAAACTGTTTTTT	CASRPETGEKLFF
TRBV4-1	-	-	TRBJ1-5	TGCGCCAGCAGCCCCGCCCCTGGTGTTGTGGGTCAGCCCCAGCATTTT	CASSPAPGVVGQPQHF
TRBV27	-	-	TRBJ2-5	TGTGCCAGCAGTTACGCAGGCCAGGGGGAGACCCAGTACTTC	CASSYAGQGETQYF
TRBV5-4	TRBD2	-	TRBJ2-1	TGTGCCAGCAGCTTGCTAGCGGGAGGGGGCAATGAGCAGTTCTTC	CASSLLAGGGNEQFF
TRBV27	-	once	TRBJ1-5	TGTGCCAGCAGTTTCAGGGGTCAGCCCCAGCATTTT	CASSFRGQPQHF
TRBV28	-	-	TRBJ2-7	TGTGCCAGCAGCACCTACTCCTACGAGCAGTACTTC	CASSTYSYEQYF
TRBV5-6	-	-	TRBJ1-2	TGTGCCAGCAGCGGAATCAACAGGAACTATGGCTACACCTTC	CASSGINRNYGYTF
TRBV27	-	-	TRBJ2-7	TGTGCCAGCAGGGCAACAGGCCGTTACGAGCAGTACTTC	CASRATGRYEQYF